This T cell receptor beta chain was retrieved from a study of T-cell reconstitution after alpha-beta-depleted transplantation in children. General study results and limits: Where alpha-beta T cells came from about two months after transplant was reportedly several hundred expanded graft clones. There were some patients whose high TCRbeta diversity at day 60 came from surviving recipient T cells and thymic progenitors. One year post-transplant, T-cell counts and diversity were largely derived from T cells produced anew.

This clonotype turned up a few times. What it recognizes is unknown. Unique molecular identifiers were built into the TCRbeta library. TCRdb fed the PCR reads into MiXCR, producing one record per CDR3 protein. The sample consists of about a million distinct CDR3 sequences, about 26% of them appearing once. Germline V CDR1 and CDR2: SGHTA, FQGNSA. The CDR3 consists of 17 residues. The ends lost 1 base at V and 6 bases at J; junction bases unmatched: 10. This TCR derives from a boy less than two years old who had a stem cell transplant for SCID, so the T cells may come from the graft donor. This chain joins TRBV7-2 and TRBJ2-3, with 10 bases matching TRBD2. The sample in question was PBMCs, mostly from graft donor cells, obtained 360 days after TCRalphabeta/CD19-depleted stem cell transplant. The CDR3 loop is CASSLGPSGGAMDTQYF. The CDR3 DNA sequence: TGTGCCAGCAGCTTAGGTCCCAGCGGGGGGGCCATGGATACGCAGTATTTT.